A selection of T cell receptor beta chains follows, all from one sample in a study of cytomegalovirus exposure and HLA in healthy donors. Produced via immunoSEQ multiplex PCR; TCRdb's table is partial and in-frame only. The sample has under 200,000 clones, around 88% seen once; the top ten hold approximately 1.6%. Source material: PBMCs. These receptors were obtained from a man in his forties in good health and CMV-seropositive. CDR3s include the opening cysteine and the closing phenylalanine or tryptophan. D genes are given only for firm matches. The size of a clone is reported for some rows only, either as once, few or many, or as a class for expanded clones.

>TRBV7-9|once|.|TRBJ2-7
TGTGCCAGCAGCCCTCCCCCAGGGGAGGGTATCAACGAGCAGTACTTC
CASSPPPGEGINEQYF
>TRBV9|.|TRBD1|TRBJ2-5
TGTGCCAGCAGCGTAGGGACAGGGGGCCGGGAGCAGTACTTC
CASSVGTGGREQYF
>TRBV9|.|.|TRBJ2-1
TGTGCCAGCAGCGTCGGTAGCGGAGGCTCCGCCTACAATGAGCAGTTCTTC
CASSVGSGGSAYNEQFF
>TRBV19|.|.|TRBJ2-1
TGTGCCACTACGAATACGGGAAAACCCTACAATGAGCAGTTCTTC
CATTNTGKPYNEQFF
>TRBV7-2|few|.|TRBJ1-2
TGTGCCAGCAGCTCTGGGGGCTTTGGTGGCTACACCTTC
CASSSGGFGGYTF
>TRBV5-1|.|.|TRBJ2-3
TGCGCCAGCGCGGAGCGGACTAGCACAGATACGCAGTATTTT
CASAERTSTDTQYF
>TRBV11-2|.|.|TRBJ2-7
TGTGCCAGCAGGCGCCCAGGGAGGTCCTACGAGCAGTACTTC
CASRRPGRSYEQYF
>TRBV11-2|.|.|TRBJ2-7
TGTGCCAGCAGCTTAGATGTGGGGAGCTACGAGCAGTACTTC
CASSLDVGSYEQYF
>TRBV21-1|once|.|TRBJ2-5
TGTGCCAGCAGCCCCGTCGGGACTAGCGATCAAGAGACCCAGTACTTC
CASSPVGTSDQETQYF
>TRBV6-5|.|TRBD1|TRBJ1-4
TGTGCCAGCAGTTGGGACAGGCCCACAACTAATGAAAAACTGTTTTTT
CASSWDRPTTNEKLFF
>TRBV7-9|.|TRBD2|TRBJ2-1
TGTGCCAGCAGCCTAATAGGGCGGACTAGCGGTTACAATGAGCAGTTCTTC
CASSLIGRTSGYNEQFF
>TRBV5-4|.|.|TRBJ2-7
TGTGCCAGCAGCACTTACGGTTCCAGCGACGAGCAGTACTTC
CASSTYGSSDEQYF
>TRBV7-2|.|TRBD1|TRBJ2-1
TGTGCCAGCAGCTGGGGACAGCTCAATGAGCAGTTCTTC
CASSWGQLNEQFF
>TRBV6-5|once|.|TRBJ1-3
TGTGCCAGCAGACCTGGGGGGAGAGGAAACACCATATATTTT
CASRPGGRGNTIYF
>TRBV4-2|.|TRBD2|TRBJ2-2
TGTGCCAGCAGCCAGGCGGAGGGACTAGCGGGAGCCGGGGAGCTGTTTTTT
CASSQAEGLAGAGELFF
>TRBV7-8|.|TRBD2|TRBJ2-7
TGTGCCAGCAGCAGTCAGGGACTATTCAACGAGCAGTACTTC
CASSSQGLFNEQYF
>TRBV9|.|.|TRBJ2-1
TGTGCCAGCAGCGCGAAACAGAGCCTTTACAATGAGCAGTTCTTC
CASSAKQSLYNEQFF
>TRBV28|.|TRBD2|TRBJ2-3
TGTGCCAGCAGTTTGGGACTAGCGTATACGCAGTATTTT
CASSLGLAYTQYF
>TRBV18|.|.|TRBJ2-3
TGTGCCAGCTCACCACCCGGAGGTGGGCTCACAGATACGCAGTATTTT
CASSPPGGGLTDTQYF
>TRBV6-6|.|.|TRBJ1-1
TGTGCCAGCAGCATTACCGGGGGGCCCAGCACTGAAGCTTTCTTT
CASSITGGPSTEAFF
>TRBV7-6|.|TRBD2|TRBJ2-5
TGTGCCAGCAGCCCGGCTAGCGGGATACAAGAGACCCAGTACTTC
CASSPASGIQETQYF
>TRBV30|.|TRBD2|TRBJ2-2
TGTGCCTGGAGTTTGCTAGCGGGAGTGGGCGGGGAGCTGTTTTTT
CAWSLLAGVGGELFF
>TRBV28|.|TRBD1|TRBJ2-1
TGTGCCAGCAGATGGGACAGCTACAATGAGCAGTTCTTC
CASRWDSYNEQFF
>TRBV11-2|.|TRBD2|TRBJ2-7
TGTGCCAGCAGCGTACCCACTCTCGCAGGGACTACCTACGAGCAGTACTTC
CASSVPTLAGTTYEQYF